A selection of T cell receptor beta chains follows, all from one sample in a study of blood T cells in healthy people across ages. Via MiXCR, TCRdb re-called the 5' RACE reads, giving one row per CDR3 protein. The table has 850,000 to 1,300,000 distinct CDR3 sequences, 35% to 50% seen once. Sequenced material: blood. The receptors were gathered from an older woman in good health. The CDR3 runs from the conserved cysteine through the conserved F or W. D genes are given only for firm matches. The size field is filled for only some rows; it gives once, few, many or a size class.

D	V	size	J	length	CDR3	DNA
TRBD1	TRBV9	-	TRBJ2-7	14	CASSGQGVGYEQYF	TGTGCCAGCAGCGGACAGGGTGTGGGGTACGAGCAGTACTTC
TRBD1	TRBV7-9	-	TRBJ2-6	19	CASSFPSQGATSGANVLTF	TGTGCCAGCAGCTTTCCCTCCCAGGGGGCTACCTCTGGGGCCAACGTCCTGACTTTC
TRBD2	TRBV6-1	-	TRBJ2-3	16	CASSDRWREGTDTQYF	TGTGCCAGCAGTGATCGTTGGCGGGAGGGAACAGATACGCAGTATTTT
-	TRBV7-6	few	TRBJ1-4	14	CASSLAAGTEKLFF	TGTGCCAGCAGCTTAGCCGCAGGGACGGAAAAACTGTTTTTT
-	TRBV7-9	-	TRBJ2-3	14	CASSLPDFSDTQYF	TGTGCCAGCAGCTTACCAGATTTCTCAGATACGCAGTATTTT
-	TRBV27	-	TRBJ2-1	14	CASSLKGIGNEQFF	TGTGCCAGCAGTTTAAAGGGGATTGGCAATGAGCAGTTCTTC
TRBD2	TRBV9	-	TRBJ2-1	14	CASSVTGGSDEQFF	TGTGCCAGCAGCGTAACGGGAGGGTCCGATGAGCAGTTCTTC
-	TRBV11-2	-	TRBJ1-4	16	CASSFLSGTTNEKLFF	TGTGCCAGCAGCTTCCTATCAGGGACAACTAATGAAAAACTGTTTTTT
-	TRBV5-5	-	TRBJ1-4	16	CASSLGLAAGNEKLFF	TGTGCCAGCAGCCTGGGACTGGCGGCGGGGAATGAAAAACTGTTTTTT
-	TRBV20-1	-	TRBJ2-7	14	CSATGTADPYEQYF	TGCAGTGCGACCGGGACGGCAGACCCCTACGAGCAGTACTTC
TRBD2	TRBV29-1	-	TRBJ2-1	16	CSVVGLAGGAGYEQFF	TGCAGCGTTGTGGGACTAGCGGGAGGGGCGGGTTATGAGCAGTTCTTC
-	TRBV3-1	-	TRBJ2-7	15	CASSQGGTGLYEQYF	TGTGCCAGCAGCCAAGGAGGAACAGGGCTCTACGAGCAGTACTTC
-	TRBV2	-	TRBJ2-7	14	CASSYSVGSYEQYF	TGTGCCAGCAGCTATAGCGTAGGCTCCTACGAGCAGTACTTC
-	TRBV20-1	-	TRBJ2-1	16	CSAIPAEKGRDNEQFF	TGCAGTGCTATTCCGGCGGAGAAGGGTAGAGACAATGAGCAGTTCTTC
-	TRBV3-1	-	TRBJ2-7	14	CASSQEDGSGEQYF	TGTGCCAGCAGCCAAGAGGACGGGAGTGGCGAGCAGTACTTC
TRBD1	TRBV5-5	-	TRBJ2-1	14	CASKQGASYNEQFF	TGTGCCAGCAAACAGGGGGCCTCCTACAATGAGCAGTTCTTC
TRBD1	TRBV9	many	TRBJ2-7	15	CASSVDTGQSFVQYF	TGTGCCAGCAGCGTAGACACGGGACAGTCTTTTGTGCAGTACTTC
TRBD1	TRBV25-1	-	TRBJ1-2	13	CASREGAQVGYTF	TGTGCCAGCAGGGAGGGGGCGCAGGTCGGCTACACCTTC
TRBD2	TRBV12-3/TRBV12-4	-	TRBJ2-1	16	CASSLWLAGVHNEQFF	TGTGCCAGCAGTTTATGGCTAGCGGGAGTTCACAATGAGCAGTTCTTC
-	TRBV12-3/TRBV12-4	-	TRBJ2-1	14	CASSELSPHNEQFF	TGTGCCAGCAGTGAATTAAGTCCCCACAATGAGCAGTTCTTC
-	TRBV7-9	few	TRBJ2-1	18	CASSISGWSLSSYNEQFF	TGTGCCAGCAGCATATCTGGATGGTCCTTAAGCTCCTACAATGAGCAGTTCTTC
TRBD2	TRBV13	-	TRBJ2-7	17	CASSSGLAGVNLYEQYF	TGTGCCAGCAGCTCGGGACTAGCGGGAGTCAACCTCTACGAGCAGTACTTC
-	TRBV6-5	few	TRBJ1-2	11	CASSTGGGYTF	TGTGCCAGCAGTACCGGAGGTGGCTACACCTTC
TRBD2	TRBV20-1	few	TRBJ2-1	16	CSARDTTSGRANEQFF	TGCAGTGCTAGAGATACCACTAGCGGGAGGGCAAATGAGCAGTTCTTC
-	TRBV9	many	TRBJ2-3	13	CASSVAASDTQYF	TGTGCCAGCAGCGTAGCGGCTTCGGATACGCAGTATTTT
TRBD2	TRBV9	few	TRBJ2-7	15	CASSVRPGLDYEQYF	TGTGCCAGCAGCGTACGACCGGGACTAGATTACGAGCAGTACTTC
-	TRBV6-6	-	TRBJ2-5	14	CASSLPRGHETQYF	TGTGCCAGCTCCCTCCCCAGGGGCCATGAGACCCAGTACTTC
TRBD1	TRBV5-6	many	TRBJ2-7	14	CASSVGQGTYEQYF	TGTGCCAGCAGCGTCGGACAGGGAACCTACGAGCAGTACTTC
-	TRBV7-9	-	TRBJ2-3	18	CASSLPDTGHPGTDTQYF	TGTGCCAGCAGCTTACCCGATACGGGCCATCCCGGCACAGATACGCAGTATTTT
TRBD2	TRBV6-2/TRBV6-3	-	TRBJ2-7	20	CASSYSVLAFRSGRNYEQYF	TGTGCCAGCAGTTACTCGGTGTTAGCTTTCCGTAGCGGGAGAAATTACGAGCAGTACTTC
TRBD1	TRBV4-1	-	TRBJ1-1	13	CASSQVTGGEAFF	TGCGCCAGCAGCCAAGTCACAGGGGGAGAAGCTTTCTTT
TRBD2	TRBV29-1	many	TRBJ2-6	16	CSALAGAESGANVLTF	TGCAGCGCTCTAGCGGGAGCAGAATCTGGGGCCAACGTCCTGACTTTC
TRBD2	TRBV11-2	-	TRBJ2-1	16	CASSLARTSGRARQFF	TGTGCCAGCAGCCTAGCCCGGACTAGCGGGAGGGCAAGGCAGTTCTTC
TRBD2	TRBV6-2/TRBV6-3	few	TRBJ2-7	15	CASSYAQRDGYEQYF	TGTGCCAGCAGTTACGCCCAGCGGGACGGATACGAGCAGTACTTC
-	TRBV11-2	-	TRBJ1-5	14	CASSAQGGGQPQHF	TGTGCCAGCAGCGCCCAGGGAGGAGGTCAGCCCCAGCATTTT
TRBD2	TRBV4-2	few	TRBJ2-7	18	CASSQELAGGFSSYEQYF	TGTGCCAGCAGCCAAGAACTAGCGGGAGGGTTCAGCTCCTACGAGCAGTACTTC
TRBD2	TRBV6-1	-	TRBJ2-7	15	CASSVAGGQSYEQYF	TGTGCCAGCAGTGTGGCGGGGGGCCAATCCTACGAGCAGTACTTC